This T cell receptor (beta chain) was identified in a study of blood T cell repertoires in COVID-19. Background on the study: PBMCs, B-cell-depleted T cells, or T cells were the source of the cDNA or gDNA that made up the material.

Per the original data handling: Nucleated cell number was recorded as an estimate derived from reference gene primer amplification. Profiling relied on immunoSEQ multiplex PCR, and the TCRdb table lists in-frame clones only, not all of them. V, J and clone size reflect that table, while D and trimming were determined from the DNA. This table holds approximately 500,000 clones, roughly 87% found once. Germline V lookup: CDR1 GTSNPN, CDR2 SVGIG (reference sequence). V lost 5 bases, J lost 5 bases, and 21 bases lay in between. The CDR3 sequence is 15 residues long. The rearrangement links TRBV30 to TRBJ1-2; D possibly corresponds to TRBD1 (5 bases). Sequencing was performed on peripheral blood. This receptor was identified in a man younger than 30 with COVID-19, enrolled during active disease. The CDR3 DNA reads as TGTGCCTGGGGGGGAAGCTTCGGGGTCGGGTATGGCTACACCTTC. It encodes CAWGGSFGVGYGYTF.